The T cell receptor beta chain described here comes from a study of T cell responses to AZD1222 COVID-19 vaccine. The study, taken as a whole, reports: Epitopes outside B.1.351 and B.1.1.7 mutated regions reportedly drew nearly half of spike TCRs. Receipt of two AZD1222 doses was followed by a rise in Spike-specific TCR breadth and depth. With dominance at 160-218 and 743-854, vaccine-associated CD4 TCRs spanned spike.

Note on this clone: No antigen is known for it.

V was cut by 3 bases and J by 5 bases, with 22 bases left in between. The CDR3 extends over 17 amino acids. Germline V gene sequence: CDR1 LGHDT, CDR2 YNNKEL (reference sequence). Repertoires were generated with immunoSEQ multiplex PCR, while TCRdb's copy carries only in-frame clones and drops some. The table includes 130,000 or so clones, about 88% detected once. The clonotype originates from an adult who received the AZD1222 COVID-19 vaccine. Specimen: peripheral blood, collected 28 days after the second AZD1222 dose. The chain links TRBV3-1 (or the pseudogene TRBV3-2) to TRBJ1-2; TRBD1 is a possible D gene (5 bases). The CDR3 DNA sequence: TGTGCCAGCAGCCAGGCTACAGGAGCCCGGCCCCCATATGGCTACACCTTC. This translates into CASSQATGARPPYGYTF.